Listed below are T cell receptor beta chains from one sample, sequenced in a study of T cells after yellow fever vaccination. One entry per CDR3 protein results from TCRdb running MiXCR on the 5' RACE reads. The table has about 510,000 distinct CDR3 sequences, just over 20% seen once; the top ten hold roughly a sixth. Sample: PBMCs, taken approximately 20 days after the first yellow fever vaccination. The origin of the receptors is a man in his late teens or twenties who received the YFV17D yellow fever vaccine. Both conserved end residues are part of each CDR3.

CASSPTGQRETQYF	TRBV5-5
CASSLTPSYEQYF	TRBV5-1
CASRPTLLSSYEQYF	TRBV27
CASRRRLAGEETQYF	TRBV5-1
CASPHPGTGVEAFF	TRBV23-1
CASSSGTGYNSPLHF	TRBV7-9
CASSRAAGGIDEQFF	TRBV5-1
CATSRGQDYEQYF	TRBV15
CASSREQGYTGELFF	TRBV12-3/TRBV12-4
CSARDRRRLLGQETQYF	TRBV20-1
CSVERGVGTGGTETQYF	TRBV29-1
CASSYFPSGENTDTQYF	TRBV6-5
CATRDRGYQETQYF	TRBV24-1
CATSGQGSYNEQFF	TRBV5-5
CASSLGTSNEKLFF	TRBV5-1
CASSLGGPSVPGANVLTF	TRBV5-1
CASSFGGAVPGELFF	TRBV5-1
CASSYGGAGSYNEQFF	TRBV6-5
CAISTDGSQLNTEAFF	TRBV10-3
CASSLEVAGSYNEQFF	TRBV7-6
CASSEQGQGSYEQYF	TRBV6-1
CASSLRADGEAFF	TRBV7-3
CASSPHLAAGELFF	TRBV11-2